The 28 T cell receptor beta chains below were found in one sample sequenced in a study of radiotherapy plus CTLA-4 blockade in lung cancer. Repertoires were generated with immunoSEQ multiplex PCR, while TCRdb's copy carries only in-frame clones and drops some. The sample shows roughly 66,000 clones, about 85% of them seen only once. Source: peripheral blood, taken from a patient treated with radiotherapy plus ipilimumab. These TCRs come from a human donor with non-small cell lung cancer who had a partial response to radiotherapy plus ipilimumab.

This chain uses TRBV5-6 with TRBJ2-3; D is uncertain. CDR3 length: 15 residues. The germline V and J ends were trimmed by 0 bases and 6 bases, with 14 bases remaining between them. Looked up from germline, CDR1 is SGHDT and CDR2 is YYEEEE. CDR3 residues: CASSLGGPERDTQYF. In DNA form, the CDR3 reads TGTGCCAGCAGCTTGGGTGGGCCAGAACGCGATACGCAGTATTTT.

The genes are TRBV27 and TRBJ1-1; D unresolved. V was cut by 8 bases and J by 0 bases, with 13 bases left in between. CDR1 is MNHEY and CDR2 is SMNVEV in the germline V gene (reference sequence). The CDR3 extends over 14 amino acids. The CDR3: CASRSSDLNTEAFF. The CDR3 coding sequence is TGTGCCAGCCGCTCGAGTGATCTGAACACTGAAGCTTTCTTT.

Concerning this clone itself: Other DNA sequences in the sample encode the same CDR3. This chain joins TRBV18 and TRBJ2-1, with 7 bases lining up with TRBD1. The trim removed 3 bases at V and 4 bases at J, leaving 0 bases unmatched. Germline values: CDR1 KGHSH, CDR2 LQKENI. CDR3 length equals 13 residues. In DNA form, the CDR3 reads TGTGCCAGCTCACCGGGACAGTACAATGAGCAGTTCTTC. Translating gives CASSPGQYNEQFF. Filled out from reference TRBV18 and TRBJ2-1, the complete variable domain reads NAGVMQNPRHLVRRRGQEARLRCSPMKGHSHVYWYRQLPEEGLKFMVYLQKENIIDESGMPKERFSAEFPKEGPSILRIQQVVRGDSAAYFCASSPGQYNEQFFGPGTRLTVL.

The chain links TRBV5-1 to TRBJ1-1, with 11 positions matching TRBD1. The CDR3 sequence is 17 residues long. V lost 4 bases, J lost 0 bases, and 8 bases stayed unmatched. Germline values: CDR1 SGHRS, CDR2 YFSETQ. The CDR3 region is CASSPGQGVDMNTEAFF. The CDR3 nucleotides are TGCGCCAGCAGCCCGGGACAGGGGGTTGACATGAACACTGAAGCTTTCTTT.

The genes are TRBV6-6 and TRBJ2-1; the D gene is possibly TRBD2 (5 bases). This CDR3 has 13 amino acids. Trimming took 4 bases from V and 5 from J, leaving 9 bases between them. CDR1 and CDR2 (germline): MNHNY, SVGAGI (reference sequence). CDR3 bases: TGTGCCAGCAGTTTGGAGGCGCACAATGAGCAGTTCTTC. It encodes CASSLEAHNEQFF.

V is TRBV4-1 and J is TRBJ2-7, with D possibly matching TRBD2 (6 bases). This CDR3 comprises 14 residues. The germline V gene encodes CDR1 MGHRA and CDR2 YSYEKL. Trimming took off 1 base at V and 4 bases at J, with 11 bases between the two ends. Here the CDR3 reads CASSQAAGRYEQYF. CDR3 nucleotide sequence: TGCGCCAGCAGCCAAGCGGCAGGGAGGTACGAGCAGTACTTC.

V and J are TRBV28 and TRBJ2-3, with D unresolved. CDR1 and CDR2 (germline): MDHEN, SYDVKM. The CDR3 runs to 11 residues. Between the trimmed V and J ends, which lost 6 bases and 6 bases, there was a span of 7 bases. This CDR3 is CASSPRDTQYF. Here the CDR3 DNA reads TGTGCCAGCAGCCCCCGGGATACGCAGTATTTT.

V usage is TRBV28 and J usage is TRBJ1-4; D remains unclear. This CDR3 is built from 11 residues. V was pared by 5 bases and J by 4 bases, with 2 bases between. Germline CDR1 MDHEN, CDR2 SYDVKM. As DNA, the CDR3 is TGTGCCAGCAGTCTTAATGAAAAACTGTTTTTT. Its protein is CASSLNEKLFF.

This clone occurred a few times. The chain uses TRBV4-1 and TRBJ2-7; 10 nucleotides align to TRBD2. Germline V CDR1 and CDR2: MGHRA, YSYEKL. CDR3 length: 16 amino acids. Trimming removed 1 base from V and 6 bases from J; junction bases left unmatched: 9. CDR3: CASSQAPLAGVREQYF. DNA for the CDR3: TGCGCCAGCAGCCAAGCCCCGCTAGCGGGAGTCCGCGAGCAGTACTTC.

The V call is TRBV5-6, the J call TRBJ2-7, with D hard to call. Germline V gives CDR1 SGHDT, CDR2 YYEEEE. The CDR3 is 12 residues long. Trimming cost V 3 bases and J 6 bases, with 10 bases left between them. This CDR3 is CASSSRVFEQYF. In DNA form, the CDR3 reads TGTGCCAGCAGCTCCCGGGTGTTCGAGCAGTACTTC.

This clone is a singleton in its sample. The V and J genes are TRBV6-1 and TRBJ1-2; 8 bases are a match to TRBD1. The CDR3 length is 14 residues. Germline V lookup: CDR1 MNHNS, CDR2 SASEGT. V lost 6 bases to trimming and J lost 4 bases; unmatched junction nucleotides: 7. This chain's CDR3 is CASSRQGRGYGYTF. In nucleotides, the CDR3 is TGTGCCAGCAGCCGACAGGGGAGAGGCTATGGCTACACCTTC.

The J gene is TRBJ1-1, the V gene TRBV2, with D tentatively TRBD1 (6 bases). In germline, CDR1 is SNHLY, CDR2 FYNNEI. The V gene lost 7 bases and the J gene lost 4 bases, with 16 bases spanning the gap. CDR3 length equals 14 residues. DNA of the CDR3: TGTGCCAGCAATTTACGGGGGGCGGGCACTGAAGCTTTCTTT. Translation gives CASNLRGAGTEAFF.

This clone has more than one count but fewer than ten. The chain joins TRBV2 to TRBJ2-1; maybe TRBD2 (5 bases). Germline values: CDR1 SNHLY, CDR2 FYNNEI. Trimming stripped 5 bases from V and 10 bases from J, with 18 bases between. The CDR3 contains 14 residues. Here the CDR3 DNA reads TGTGCCAGCAGTCGTGAAGAGGGCCCTCGGGAGCAGTTCTTC. It codes for CASSREEGPREQFF.

The CDR3 is CASGRGNWETQYF. CDR3 bases: TGTGCCAGCGGGAGGGGGAATTGGGAGACCCAGTACTTC. The J gene is TRBJ2-5, the V gene TRBV6-1; weak D call: TRBD2 (7 bases). Per germline, CDR1 MNHNS and CDR2 SASEGT. CDR3 length: 13 residues. Trimming shortened V by 8 bases and J by 5 bases, and 15 bases separated the two germline ends.

The CDR3 coding sequence is TGTGCCTGGTCGCCAGGGGTCTATGGCTACACCTTC. Residues: CAWSPGVYGYTF. This sequence joins TRBV30 and TRBJ1-2, with D possibly matching TRBD1 (6 bases). CDR1 and CDR2 (germline): GTSNPN, SVGIG (reference sequence). The V end was cut by 5 bases, the J end by 4 bases, with 11 bases between. CDR3 length equals 12 residues.

V usage is TRBV7-3 and J usage is TRBJ2-5, with a possible D match to TRBD2 (5 bases). The CDR3 extends over 13 amino acids. Trimming took off 8 bases at V and 1 base at J, with 11 bases between the two ends. Per germline, CDR1 SGHTA and CDR2 FQGTGA. The CDR3 DNA sequence: TGTGCCAGCGCCCGCGGGCCCCAAGAGACCCAGTACTTC. As protein: CASARGPQETQYF.

This chain links TRBV30 with TRBJ2-7, with 9 bases fitting TRBD2. This CDR3 has 14 residues. Germline V gene lookup returns CDR1 GTSNPN and CDR2 SVGIG (reference sequence). V lost 3 bases and J lost 7; bases outside the gene matches: 10. The CDR3 DNA sequence: TGTGCCTGGAGAGTGGCGGGAGGGAAAGAAGAGCAGTACTTC. Translation gives CAWRVAGGKEEQYF.

The gene calls are TRBV7-9 and TRBJ2-3, with no clear D. The CDR3 covers 15 residues. CDR1 is SEHNR and CDR2 is FQNEAQ in the germline V gene (reference sequence). V was shortened by 2 bases and J by 0 bases, with 9 bases between the two germline ends. In DNA form, the CDR3 reads TGTGCCAGCAGCTTAAATGTTTATAGCACAGATACGCAGTATTTT. Protein product: CASSLNVYSTDTQYF.

The CDR3 sequence is CASIATDRIGYTF. The CDR3 nucleotides read TGTGCCAGCATTGCGACAGATCGCATTGGCTACACCTTC. This chain links TRBV28 with TRBJ1-2; D perhaps matches TRBD1 (5 bases). This CDR3 contains 13 residues. CDR1 and CDR2 (germline): MDHEN, SYDVKM. The V and J ends lost 7 bases and 7 bases respectively, with 16 bases between them.

V gene TRBV7-9 combines with J gene TRBJ2-7, with no clear D. Germline CDR1 and CDR2: SEHNR and FQNEAQ (reference sequence). This CDR3 contains 13 residues. Trimming stripped 5 bases from V and 4 bases from J, with 12 bases between. The CDR3 sequence is CASSPTSQYEQYF. The CDR3 coding sequence is TGTGCCAGCAGCCCTACTTCACAGTACGAGCAGTACTTC.

This clone was recorded only once. This sequence joins TRBV28 and TRBJ2-7, with D possibly TRBD1 on 7 matching bases. V lost 9 bases and J lost 3, with 15 bases in between. The V gene's germline CDR1 is MDHEN and CDR2 SYDVKM. CDR3 size: 13 residues. The CDR3 DNA reads TGTGCCAGTCAGACAGGGACTCTCTACGAGCAGTACTTC. Translated: CASQTGTLYEQYF.

The rearrangement joins TRBV4-1 to TRBJ2-1; TRBD2 matches 11 bases. V lost 5 bases to trimming and J lost 9 bases; unmatched junction nucleotides: 6. Germline CDR1 reads MGHRA; CDR2 reads YSYEKL. The CDR3 consists of 14 residues. CDR3 coding DNA: TGCGCCAGCAGCTTCCCGGGGACTAGCGGTGAGCAGTTCTTC. Amino acids: CASSFPGTSGEQFF.

The chain joins TRBV19 to TRBJ2-7, with 7 bases aligning to TRBD1. This CDR3 contains 16 residues. With V trimmed by 4 bases and J by 0 bases, 9 bases remained unmatched. Per the germline V gene, CDR1 is LNHDA and CDR2 is SQIVND (reference sequence). The DNA for the CDR3 is TGTGCCAGTAGTACACCACAGGGGAGTAGCTCCTACGAGCAGTACTTC. It codes for CASSTPQGSSSYEQYF.

The chain employs TRBV7-3 and TRBJ2-3; TRBD2 might be the D (6 bases). With 1 base removed from V and 4 bases from J, the gap between germline ends came to 15 bases. The CDR3 has 16 amino acids. CDR1 SGHTA and CDR2 FQGTGA come from the germline V gene. The chain's CDR3 is CASSLIHGRGADTQYF. DNA for the CDR3: TGTGCCAGCAGCTTAATACACGGGAGAGGGGCAGATACGCAGTATTTT.

This clone was detected once. The chain has TRBV5-4 and TRBJ2-1; D unclear. CDR1 is SGHNT, CDR2 YYREEE, per germline (reference sequence). This CDR3 region has 11 residues. Between the trimmed V and J ends, which lost 0 bases and 10 bases, there was a span of 5 bases. For the CDR3, the DNA is TGTGCCAGCAGCTTGGACCAGGAGCAGTTCTTC. The encoded protein is CASSLDQEQFF.

This clone was seen only once. V gene TRBV12-5 combines with J gene TRBJ2-3, with a possible D match to TRBD2 (5 bases). CDR3 length: 15 amino acids. The germline CDR1 and CDR2 sequences are LGHNT and FRNRAP. V dropped 6 bases and J dropped 0 bases, with 13 bases sitting between them. The CDR3 protein is CASGPGSSSTDTQYF. The CDR3 coding sequence is TGTGCTAGTGGCCCGGGATCTTCTAGCACAGATACGCAGTATTTT.

The sample holds one count of this clone. V usage is TRBV6-5 and J usage is TRBJ2-5, with a weak D call TRBD1 (6 bases). Germline V gene data show CDR1 as MNHEY and CDR2 as SVGAGI. Trimming took off 7 bases at V and 5 bases at J, with 17 bases between the two ends. This CDR3 region has 14 residues. This CDR3 is CASTRDTAVETQYF. The CDR3 DNA sequence: TGTGCCAGCACTCGGGACACCGCTGTCGAGACCCAGTACTTC.

The J gene is TRBJ2-1, the V gene TRBV9; 7 positions agree with TRBD1. Germline-derived CDR1 and CDR2 are SGDLS and YYNGEE. This CDR3 region has 16 residues. V was clipped by 0 bases and J by 9 bases; unmatched bases: 12. In nucleotides, the CDR3 is TGTGCCAGCAGCGTAGGAGGGAGACAGGGTGTGAGTGAGCAGTTCTTC. Translated, it gives CASSVGGRQGVSEQFF. Together with reference TRBV9 and TRBJ2-1, the CDR3 gives the full variable domain: DSGVTQTPKHLITATGQRVTLRCSPRSGDLSVYWYQQSLDQGLQFLIQYYNGEERAKGNILERFSAQQFPDLHSELNLSSLELGDSALYFCASSVGGRQGVSEQFFGPGTRLTVL.